This T cell receptor beta chain emerged from a study of T cells after yellow fever vaccination. TCRdb fed the 5' RACE reads into MiXCR, producing one record per CDR3 protein. Here the sample spans approximately 70,000 distinct CDR3 sequences, about 7.7% being singletons. V was shortened by 8 bases and J by 0 bases, with 12 bases between the two germline ends. Per the germline V gene, CDR1 is MNHEY and CDR2 is SMNVEV (reference sequence). CDR3 length: 14 residues. The material sequenced was CD8+ T cells sorted from PBMCs, taken 9 to 10 days after the first yellow fever vaccination. The sequence derives from a man aged 18 to 29 who received the YFV17D yellow fever vaccine. This chain connects TRBV27 to TRBJ2-3, with TRBD2 as a possible D gene (6 bases). CDR3 loop: CASGGLSSTDTQYF. CDR3 DNA sequence: TGTGCCAGCGGCGGACTATCTAGCACAGATACGCAGTATTTT.